These 14 T cell receptor beta chains were all obtained from the same sample, sequenced in a study of OX40 agonist ivuxolimab in advanced cancers. The protocol was immunoSEQ multiplex PCR, while the TCRdb copy is restricted to in-frame clones and leaves out a portion. The sample carries some 73,000 clones, about 88% recorded once. Specimen: CD4+ or CD8+ T cells sorted from blood, collected in a trial of the OX40 agonist ivuxolimab. The receptors were sampled from an adult with an advanced solid tumor such as melanoma, head and neck, liver or kidney cancer.

The CDR3 DNA reads TGTGCCTGGAACCCGACCTGGGACGGGGAGCTGTTTTTT. It codes for CAWNPTWDGELFF. The gene calls are TRBV30 and TRBJ2-2; D is unclear. Trimming took 4 bases from V and 7 from J, leaving 13 bases between them. Germline CDR1 and CDR2: GTSNPN and SVGIG (reference sequence). The CDR3 totals 13 residues.

V is TRBV18 and J is TRBJ1-4; 9 bases are shared with TRBD1. With 6 bases clipped from V and 8 bases from J, the junction kept 10 bases outside the gene matches. This CDR3 spans 15 amino acids. The germline CDR1 and CDR2 sequences are KGHSH and LQKENI. CDR3 DNA sequence: TGTGCCAGCTCGCGGACAGGGGCAACTCTAGAAAAACTGTTTTTT. Translating gives CASSRTGATLEKLFF. The variable domain in full, with the rest retrieved from reference TRBV18 and TRBJ1-4, is NAGVMQNPRHLVRRRGQEARLRCSPMKGHSHVYWYRQLPEEGLKFMVYLQKENIIDESGMPKERFSAEFPKEGPSILRIQQVVRGDSAAYFCASSRTGATLEKLFFGSGTQLSVL.

V is TRBV6-1 and J is TRBJ1-5; a possible D gene is TRBD1 (5 bases). CDR3 size: 12 residues. Germline V gene data show CDR1 as MNHNS and CDR2 as SASEGT. Here the CDR3 reads CSGGNDNQPQHF. The CDR3 DNA follows: TGTTCTGGGGGAAATGACAATCAGCCCCAGCATTTT.

This clone was seen only a few times. The rearrangement links TRBV10-3 to TRBJ2-1; a weak D match, TRBD2 (6 bases). Per germline, CDR1 ENHRY and CDR2 SYGVKD. The CDR3 covers 14 residues. Trimming took off 2 bases at V and 8 bases at J, with 13 bases between the two ends. CDR3 sequence (DNA): TGTGCCATCAGTGAGGGCGGAGGGATCGATGAGCAGTTCTTC. This encodes CAISEGGGIDEQFF.

The chain couples TRBV10-3 to TRBJ2-1, with 10 bases that match TRBD1. Germline CDR1 reads ENHRY; CDR2 reads SYGVKD. The V gene end was trimmed by 10 bases and the J gene end by 5 bases; junction bases not matched to a gene: 8. The CDR3 contains 14 residues. CDR3 in DNA: TGTGCCAGTTCCCCGGGACAGGGGAACAATGAGCAGTTCTTC. Its translation: CASSPGQGNNEQFF.

V is TRBV7-9 and J is TRBJ1-1; tentative D call: TRBD1 (5 bases). The CDR3 runs 13 residues. In germline, CDR1 is SEHNR, CDR2 FQNEAQ (reference sequence). The V gene lost 3 bases and the J gene lost 3 bases, with 8 bases spanning the gap. The CDR3 DNA reads TGTGCCAGCAGCTTTTCGGGGGACACTGAAGCTTTCTTT. Encoded protein: CASSFSGDTEAFF.

The chain joins TRBV29-1 to TRBJ2-1, with D maybe TRBD1 (6 bases). The CDR3 has 12 amino acids. Trimming pared 3 bases from V and 9 bases from J, leaving 12 bases between. Germline V lookup: CDR1 SQVTM, CDR2 ANQGSEA. The CDR3 DNA is TGCAGCGTTGAGAGGGGGAGAAGTGAGCAGTTCTTC. The encoded protein is CSVERGRSEQFF.

V and J are TRBV7-9 and TRBJ1-6; D remains ambiguous. This CDR3 region has 14 residues. Germline CDR1 SEHNR, CDR2 FQNEAQ (reference sequence). With 5 bases removed from V and 0 bases from J, the gap between germline ends came to 5 bases. CDR3 in amino acids: CASSPVSYNSPLHF. The CDR3, as DNA: TGTGCCAGCAGCCCCGTCTCCTATAATTCACCCCTCCACTTT. Filled out from reference TRBV7-9 and TRBJ1-6, the complete variable domain reads DTGVSQNPRHKITKRGQNVTFRCDPISEHNRLYWYRQTLGQGPEFLTYFQNEAQLEKSRLLSDRFSAERPKGSFSTLEIQRTEQGDSAMYLCASSPVSYNSPLHFGNGTRLTVT.

The rearrangement links TRBV15 to TRBJ2-1; 11 nucleotides line up with TRBD2. The CDR3 is 15 residues long. Trimming cost V 0 bases and J 9 bases; bases outside gene matches: 4. CDR1 is LNHNV and CDR2 is YYDKDF in the germline V gene (reference sequence). The CDR3 region has the DNA TGTGCCACCAGCAGAGATCTAGCGGGAGGTCTTGAGCAGTTCTTC. The encoded protein is CATSRDLAGGLEQFF.

This sequence joins TRBV5-6 and TRBJ1-4; no firm D call. Trimming removed 3 bases at V and 5 bases at J, with 14 bases between. Germline-derived CDR1 and CDR2 are SGHDT and YYEEEE. This CDR3 is 15 amino acids long. This CDR3 reads CASSWRAPLNEKLFF. CDR3 coding DNA: TGTGCCAGCAGCTGGAGGGCGCCGTTGAATGAAAAACTGTTTTTT. Supplemented by reference TRBV5-6 and TRBJ1-4, the full variable domain reads DAGVTQSPTHLIKTRGQQVTLRCSPKSGHDTVSWYQQALGQGPQFIFQYYEEEERQRGNFPDRFSGHQFPNYSSELNVNALLLGDSALYLCASSWRAPLNEKLFFGSGTQLSVL.

This chain links TRBV10-3 with TRBJ1-1; D uncertain. The CDR3 consists of 15 residues. Per the germline V gene, CDR1 is ENHRY and CDR2 is SYGVKD. Trimming removed 0 bases from V and 0 bases from J, with 8 bases in between. The CDR3 sequence: CAISESFRVNTEAFF. CDR3 DNA sequence: TGTGCCATCAGTGAGTCCTTTCGCGTGAACACTGAAGCTTTCTTT.

The gene calls are TRBV7-8 and TRBJ2-7, with TRBD2 matching over 8 bases. Unmatched junction bases numbered 8, after V lost 5 bases and J lost 2 bases. The germline gives CDR1 SGHVS, CDR2 FQNEAQ. This CDR3 is built from 15 residues. CDR3 residues: CASSPERGPAYEQYF. As DNA, the CDR3 is TGTGCCAGCAGCCCCGAGCGGGGGCCTGCCTACGAGCAGTACTTC. Looking up the rest from reference TRBV7-8 and TRBJ2-7 gives the full variable domain: GAGVSQSPRYKVAKRGQDVALRCDPISGHVSLFWYQQALGQGPEFLTYFQNEAQLDKSGLPSDRFFAERPEGSVSTLKIQRTQQEDSAVYLCASSPERGPAYEQYFGPGTRLTVT.

This clone was counted once. V usage is TRBV21-1 and J usage is TRBJ2-1; the table's TRBD2 call for D was not verified on the DNA. TRBV21-1 counts as a pseudogene. This CDR3 region has 18 residues. This CDR3 is CASSKSLAGGISYNEQFF. The CDR3 DNA reads as TGTGCCAGCAGCAAAAGTCTAGCGGGAGGGATCTCCTACAATGAGCAGTTCTTC.

The chain links TRBV11-3 to TRBJ1-5, with D possibly TRBD1 on 6 matching bases. The CDR3 length is 14 residues. Trimming pared 5 bases from V and 6 bases from J, leaving 14 bases between. The germline V gene encodes CDR1 SGHNT and CDR2 YENEEA. The CDR3 here is CASSPSGAGQPQHF. In DNA form, the CDR3 reads TGTGCCAGCAGCCCCTCAGGGGCGGGTCAGCCCCAGCATTTT.